A single sample gave rise to the 17 T cell receptor beta chains below, sequenced in a study of cytomegalovirus exposure and HLA in healthy donors. Amplification used 60 Vbeta primers and 13 Jbeta primers. Here immunoSEQ multiplex PCR was the method, and the copy in TCRdb shows in-frame clones only, minus some. The table includes approximately 74,000 clones, less than 75% detected once. The sample comprised PBMCs. The receptors originated from a man between 25 and 39 years old in good health and CMV-seropositive.

J is TRBJ2-7 and V is TRBV27; TRBD1 aligns across 8 bases. CDR3 size: 15 residues. Germline V lookup: CDR1 MNHEY, CDR2 SMNVEV (reference sequence). V was clipped by 4 bases and J by 4 bases; unmatched bases: 9. The CDR3 DNA sequence: TGTGCCAGCAGTTCCCTACCAGGGGGCGGGTACGAGCAGTACTTC. Translated: CASSSLPGGGYEQYF.

V is TRBV6-5 and J is TRBJ2-3, with D tentatively TRBD2 (6 bases). V shed 8 bases and J shed 3 bases, with 12 bases lying between them. The CDR3 extends over 13 amino acids. Per germline, CDR1 MNHEY and CDR2 SVGAGI. CDR3 in amino acids: CASFRGLTDTQYF. CDR3 coding DNA: TGTGCCAGCTTCCGGGGGTTAACAGATACGCAGTATTTT.

In its sample, this clone was seen once. The CDR3 here is CASSLELAGASTDTQYF. Here the CDR3 DNA reads TGTGCCAGCAGCTTGGAGTTGGCGGGGGCTAGCACAGATACGCAGTATTTT. The chain carries TRBV5-6 and TRBJ2-3; TRBD2 is a possible D gene (7 bases). This CDR3 region has 17 residues. The germline gives CDR1 SGHDT, CDR2 YYEEEE. The V and J ends lost 0 bases and 0 bases respectively, with 14 bases between them.

This clone was recorded a few times. The rearrangement links TRBV6-5 to TRBJ2-7; 10 nucleotides align to TRBD1. The ends lost 6 bases at V and 10 bases at J; junction bases unmatched: 6. Per the germline V gene, CDR1 is MNHEY and CDR2 is SVGAGI. The CDR3 is 12 amino acids. CDR3 loop: CASSLDRGDQYF. The CDR3 DNA reads as TGTGCCAGCAGCTTGGACAGGGGGGATCAGTACTTC.

The gene calls are TRBV5-1 and TRBJ1-2; TRBD1 is a possible D gene (6 bases). Trimming took 2 bases from V and 2 from J, leaving 10 bases between them. Germline assignment: CDR1 SGHRS and CDR2 YFSETQ. The CDR3 extends over 14 amino acids. CDR3 sequence reads: CASSFRQANYGYTF. The CDR3, as DNA: TGCGCCAGCAGCTTCCGACAGGCGAACTATGGCTACACCTTC.

This clone was seen only a few times. The rearrangement joins TRBV4-1 to TRBJ1-6; tentative D call: TRBD1 (6 bases). Deletions cut 5 bases from V and 2 bases from J, with 13 bases between. The CDR3 is 16 amino acids. The germline V gene encodes CDR1 MGHRA and CDR2 YSYEKL. CDR3 in amino acids: CASSLRQDPYNSPLHF. The DNA of the CDR3 is TGCGCCAGCAGCTTACGACAGGATCCCTATAATTCACCCCTCCACTTT.

This clone showed up just a few times. The rearrangement joins TRBV5-1 to TRBJ2-1, with 10 bases lining up with TRBD1. V lost 4 bases to trimming and J lost 4 bases; unmatched junction nucleotides: 5. Germline CDR1 SGHRS, CDR2 YFSETQ. This CDR3 is built from 15 residues. The CDR3 sequence: CASSQGQGLYNEQFF. The CDR3 DNA sequence: TGCGCCAGCAGCCAGGGACAGGGGTTATACAATGAGCAGTTCTTC. Variable domain in full (rest from reference TRBV5-1 and TRBJ2-1): KAGVTQTPRYLIKTRGQQVTLSCSPISGHRSVSWYQQTPGQGLQFLFEYFSETQRNKGNFPGRFSGRQFSNSRSEMNVSTLELGDSALYLCASSQGQGLYNEQFFGPGTRLTVL.

The chain combines TRBV6-6 with TRBJ1-5, with TRBD1 matching over 7 bases. The CDR3 runs to 13 residues. Trimming removed 6 bases from V and 4 bases from J; junction bases left unmatched: 3. Germline assignment: CDR1 MNHNY and CDR2 SVGAGI (reference sequence). The CDR3 DNA sequence: TGTGCCAGCAGACTGACAGGGAATCAGCCCCAGCATTTT. Its translation is CASRLTGNQPQHF.

In its sample, this clone is medium-sized (0.01 to 0.1%). The gene calls are TRBV9 and TRBJ2-1; 12 bases are shared with TRBD2. V shed 4 bases and J 7 bases; nucleotides not matched to a gene: 9. CDR3 length: 16 residues. The V gene's germline CDR1 is SGDLS and CDR2 YYNGEE. This CDR3 reads CASSSRTSGVRNEQFF. The CDR3 region has the DNA TGTGCCAGCAGCTCTCGGACTAGCGGGGTTCGGAATGAGCAGTTCTTC.

The rearrangement joins TRBV6-4 to TRBJ1-1; no definite D call. Looked up from germline, CDR1 is MRHNA and CDR2 is SNTAGT. V shed 6 bases and J shed 6 bases, with 20 bases lying between them. This CDR3 region has 15 residues. The CDR3: CASRHRRWRSPEAFF. The CDR3 nucleotides read TGTGCCAGCAGGCACCGTCGTTGGAGGTCCCCTGAAGCTTTCTTT.

The chain couples TRBV28 to TRBJ2-5, with D unresolved. CDR3 length: 10 residues. Germline CDR1 is MDHEN and CDR2 is SYDVKM. The V gene lost 7 bases and the J gene lost 4 bases, with 4 bases spanning the gap. The CDR3: CASNGETQYF. CDR3 in DNA: TGTGCCAGCAACGGAGAGACCCAGTACTTC. The whole variable domain, remainder taken from reference TRBV28 and TRBJ2-5, is DVKVTQSSRYLVKRTGEKVFLECVQDMDHENMFWYRQDPGLGLRLIYFSYDVKMKEKGDIPEGYSVSREKKERFSLILESASTNQTSMYLCASNGETQYFGPGTRLLVL.

This clone was observed a handful of times. This chain uses TRBV1 with TRBJ2-3; the tabulated D call, TRBD2, remains unverified against the DNA. TRBV1 is tagged as a pseudogene. The CDR3 loop spans 18 amino acids. CDR3 sequence: CTSSQENPSGGPTDTQYF. In DNA, the CDR3 is TGCACCAGCAGCCAAGAGAATCCTAGCGGGGGACCCACGGATACGCAGTATTTT.

This clone was recorded only once. Sequence at one end of the junction differs from germline and may be a read error. The same CDR3 also results from other DNA sequences found in this sample. V is TRBV15 and J is TRBJ1-1; the D is unclear. Germline assignment: CDR1 LNHNV and CDR2 YYDKDF (reference sequence). The CDR3 covers 13 residues. The chain's CDR3 is CATSSAVNTEAFF. The CDR3 DNA follows: TGTGCCACCAGCAGCGCAGTGAACACCGAAGCTTTCTTT.

The chain combines TRBV19 with TRBJ2-1; 7 positions match TRBD2. This CDR3 is built from 13 residues. The V and J ends lost 7 bases and 3 bases, in that order; junction bases with no gene match: 3. CDR1 is LNHDA and CDR2 is SQIVND in the germline V gene (reference sequence). CDR3 sequence (DNA): TGTGCCAGTAACAGCGGGGTCTACAATGAGCAGTTCTTC. This encodes CASNSGVYNEQFF.

Of note for this clone: The sample holds other DNA sequences that translate to the same CDR3. The chain uses TRBV19 and TRBJ1-5; no reliable D call. The germline CDR1 and CDR2 sequences are LNHDA and SQIVND (reference sequence). CDR3 size: 15 residues. V lost 4 bases and J lost 1, with 11 bases in between. In DNA, the CDR3 is TGTGCCAGTAGTAGTGCCGGGTTAAGCAATCAGCCCCAGCATTTT. It is translated as CASSSAGLSNQPQHF.

The chain employs TRBV11-3 and TRBJ2-1; a weak D match, TRBD1 (6 bases). The CDR3 sequence is 12 residues long. CDR1 and CDR2 (germline): SGHNT, YENEEA. The V and J ends lost 4 bases and 8 bases respectively, with 9 bases between them. In nucleotides, the CDR3 is TGTGCCAGCAGCTCCAGGGGTCATGAGCAGTTCTTC. Amino acids: CASSSRGHEQFF.

V and J are TRBV27 and TRBJ1-2; D unresolved. Looked up from germline, CDR1 is MNHEY and CDR2 is SMNVEV (reference sequence). The CDR3 runs 13 residues. V lost 5 bases and J lost 6, with 13 bases in between. The CDR3 region is CASSGTRGNGYTF. The CDR3 bases are TGTGCCAGCAGTGGAACCCGGGGTAATGGCTACACCTTC.